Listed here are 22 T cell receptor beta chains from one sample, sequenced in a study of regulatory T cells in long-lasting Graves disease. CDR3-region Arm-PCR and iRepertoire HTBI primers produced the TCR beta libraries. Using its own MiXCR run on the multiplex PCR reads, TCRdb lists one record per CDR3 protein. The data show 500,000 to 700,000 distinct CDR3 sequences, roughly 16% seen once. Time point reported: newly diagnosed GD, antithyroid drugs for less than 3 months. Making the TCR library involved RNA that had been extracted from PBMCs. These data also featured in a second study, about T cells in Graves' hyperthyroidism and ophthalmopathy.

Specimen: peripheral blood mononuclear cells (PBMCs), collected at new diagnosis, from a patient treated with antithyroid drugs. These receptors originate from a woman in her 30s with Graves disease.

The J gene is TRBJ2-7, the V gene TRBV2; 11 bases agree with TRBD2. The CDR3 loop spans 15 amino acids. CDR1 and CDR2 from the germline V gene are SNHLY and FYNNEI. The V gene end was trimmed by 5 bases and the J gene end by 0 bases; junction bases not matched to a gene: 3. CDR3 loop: CASSIAGGASYEQYF. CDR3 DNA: TGTGCCAGCAGTATAGCGGGAGGGGCCTCCTACGAGCAGTACTTC.

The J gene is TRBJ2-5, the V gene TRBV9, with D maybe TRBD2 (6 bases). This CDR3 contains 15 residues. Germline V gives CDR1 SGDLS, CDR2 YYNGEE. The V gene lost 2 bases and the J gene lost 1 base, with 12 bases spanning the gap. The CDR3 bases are TGTGCCAGCAGCGTTGTAGGTAGCGGCCAAGAGACCCAGTACTTC. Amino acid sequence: CASSVVGSGQETQYF.

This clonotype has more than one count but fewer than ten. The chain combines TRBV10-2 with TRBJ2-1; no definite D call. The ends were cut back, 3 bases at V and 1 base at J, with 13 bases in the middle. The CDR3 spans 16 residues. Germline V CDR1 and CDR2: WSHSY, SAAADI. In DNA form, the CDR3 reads TGCGCCAGCAGTGAAAGGCTAGTAGGTTCCTACAATGAGCAGTTCTTC. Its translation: CASSERLVGSYNEQFF.

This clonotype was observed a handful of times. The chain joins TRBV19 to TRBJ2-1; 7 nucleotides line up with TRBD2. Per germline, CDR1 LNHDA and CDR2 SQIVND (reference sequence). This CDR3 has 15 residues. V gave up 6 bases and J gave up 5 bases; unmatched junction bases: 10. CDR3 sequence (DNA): TGTGCCAGTAGGGCCGCCCGGGAGGCAGACAATGAGCAGTTCTTC. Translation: CASRAAREADNEQFF.

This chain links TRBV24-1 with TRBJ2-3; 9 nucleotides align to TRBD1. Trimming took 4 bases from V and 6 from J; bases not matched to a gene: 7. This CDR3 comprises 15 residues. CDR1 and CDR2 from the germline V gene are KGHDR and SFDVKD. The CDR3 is CATSDPGQGSDTQYF. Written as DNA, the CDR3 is TGTGCCACCAGTGACCCGGGACAGGGATCTGATACGCAGTATTTT.

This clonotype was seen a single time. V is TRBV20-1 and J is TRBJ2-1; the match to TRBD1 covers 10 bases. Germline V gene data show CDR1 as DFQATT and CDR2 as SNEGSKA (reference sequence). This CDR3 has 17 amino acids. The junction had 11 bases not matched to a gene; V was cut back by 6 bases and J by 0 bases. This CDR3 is CSAPGQGPVSSYNEQFF. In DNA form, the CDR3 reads TGCAGTGCCCCGGGACAGGGGCCAGTGAGCTCCTACAATGAGCAGTTCTTC.

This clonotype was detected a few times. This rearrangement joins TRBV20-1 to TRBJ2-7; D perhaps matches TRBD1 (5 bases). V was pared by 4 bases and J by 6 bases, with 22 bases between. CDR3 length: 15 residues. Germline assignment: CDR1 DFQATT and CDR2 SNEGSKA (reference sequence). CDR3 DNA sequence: TGCAGTGCTACGCGTCTGGGGCTGGAGAGGTCCGAGCAGTACTTC. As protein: CSATRLGLERSEQYF.

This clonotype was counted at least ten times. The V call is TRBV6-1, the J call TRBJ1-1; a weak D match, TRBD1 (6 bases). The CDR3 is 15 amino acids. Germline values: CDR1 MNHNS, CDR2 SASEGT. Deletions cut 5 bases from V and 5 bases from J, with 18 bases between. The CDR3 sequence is CASSLGQSLGTEAFF. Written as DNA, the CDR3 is TGTGCCAGCAGTCTTGGACAGTCTCTTGGGACTGAAGCTTTCTTT.

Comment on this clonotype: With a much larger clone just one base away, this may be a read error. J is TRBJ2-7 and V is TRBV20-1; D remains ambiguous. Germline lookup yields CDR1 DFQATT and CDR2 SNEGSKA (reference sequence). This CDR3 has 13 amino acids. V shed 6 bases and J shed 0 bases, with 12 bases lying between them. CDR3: CSASHQASYEQYF. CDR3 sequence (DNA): TGCAGTGCGAGCCACCAGGCCTCCTACGAGCAGTACTTC.

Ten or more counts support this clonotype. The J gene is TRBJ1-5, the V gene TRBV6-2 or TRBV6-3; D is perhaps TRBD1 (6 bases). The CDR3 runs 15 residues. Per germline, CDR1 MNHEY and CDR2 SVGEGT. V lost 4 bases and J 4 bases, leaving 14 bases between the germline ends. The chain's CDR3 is CASSLLTGANQPQHF. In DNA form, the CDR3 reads TGTGCCAGCAGTTTACTGACAGGTGCGAATCAGCCCCAGCATTTT.

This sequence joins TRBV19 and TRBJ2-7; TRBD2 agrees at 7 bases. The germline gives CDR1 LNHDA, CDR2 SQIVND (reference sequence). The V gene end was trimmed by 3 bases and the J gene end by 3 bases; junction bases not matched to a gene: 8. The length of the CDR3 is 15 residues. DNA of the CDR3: TGTGCCAGTAGTATGGGCGCGGGAGAGGTCTACGAGCAGTACTTC. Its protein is CASSMGAGEVYEQYF.

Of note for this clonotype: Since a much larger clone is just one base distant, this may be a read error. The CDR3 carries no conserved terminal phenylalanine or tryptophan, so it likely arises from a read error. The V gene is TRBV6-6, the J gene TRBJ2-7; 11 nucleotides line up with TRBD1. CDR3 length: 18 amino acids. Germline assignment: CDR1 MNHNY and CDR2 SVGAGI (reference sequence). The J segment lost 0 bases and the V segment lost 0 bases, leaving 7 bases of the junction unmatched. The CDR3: CASSYSSVGTGGSYEQYL. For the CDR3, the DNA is TGTGCCAGCAGTTACTCGAGCGTTGGGACAGGGGGCTCCTACGAGCAGTACCTC.

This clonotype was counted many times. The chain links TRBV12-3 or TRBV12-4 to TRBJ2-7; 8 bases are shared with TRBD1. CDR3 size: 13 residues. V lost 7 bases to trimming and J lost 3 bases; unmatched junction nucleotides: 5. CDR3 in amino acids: CASKRTGSYEQYF. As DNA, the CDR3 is TGTGCCAGCAAAAGGACAGGGAGCTACGAGCAGTACTTC.

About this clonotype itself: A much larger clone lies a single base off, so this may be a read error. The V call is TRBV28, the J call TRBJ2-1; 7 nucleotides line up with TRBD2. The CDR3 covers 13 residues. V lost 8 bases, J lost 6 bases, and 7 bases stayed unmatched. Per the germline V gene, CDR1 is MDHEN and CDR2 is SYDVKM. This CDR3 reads CASGAGTPNEQFF. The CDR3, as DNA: TGTGCCAGCGGAGCGGGAACCCCCAATGAGCAGTTCTTC.

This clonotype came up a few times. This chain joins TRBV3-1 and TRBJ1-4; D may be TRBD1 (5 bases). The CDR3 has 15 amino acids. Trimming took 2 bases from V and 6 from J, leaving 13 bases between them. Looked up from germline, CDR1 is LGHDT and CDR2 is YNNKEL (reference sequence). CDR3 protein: CASSQLGTGDEKLFF. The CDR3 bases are TGTGCCAGCAGCCAACTCGGGACGGGAGATGAAAAACTGTTTTTT.

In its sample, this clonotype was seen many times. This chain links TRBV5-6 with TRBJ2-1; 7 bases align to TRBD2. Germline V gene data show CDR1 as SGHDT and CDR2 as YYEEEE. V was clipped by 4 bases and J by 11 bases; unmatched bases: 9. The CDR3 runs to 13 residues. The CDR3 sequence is CASSRPGLLQQFF. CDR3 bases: TGTGCCAGCAGCAGACCGGGACTACTTCAGCAGTTCTTC.

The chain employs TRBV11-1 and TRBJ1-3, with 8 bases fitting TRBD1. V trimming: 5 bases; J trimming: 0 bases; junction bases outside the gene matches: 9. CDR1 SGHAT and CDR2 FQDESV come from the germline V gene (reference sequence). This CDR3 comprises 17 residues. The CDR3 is CASSPRRDRISGNTIYF. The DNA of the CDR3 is TGTGCCAGCAGCCCGAGGCGGGACAGGATCTCTGGAAACACCATATATTTT.

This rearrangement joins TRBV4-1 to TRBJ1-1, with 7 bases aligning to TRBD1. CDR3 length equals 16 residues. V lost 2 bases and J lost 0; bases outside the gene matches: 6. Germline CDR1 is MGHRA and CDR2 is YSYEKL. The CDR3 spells CASSQFKGALNTEAFF. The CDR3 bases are TGCGCCAGCAGCCAATTCAAGGGGGCGCTGAACACTGAAGCTTTCTTT.

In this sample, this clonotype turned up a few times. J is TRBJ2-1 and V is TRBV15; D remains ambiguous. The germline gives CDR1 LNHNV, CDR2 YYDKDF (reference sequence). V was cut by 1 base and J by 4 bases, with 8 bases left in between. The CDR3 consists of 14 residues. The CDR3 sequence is CATSRGAWYNEQFF. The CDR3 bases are TGTGCCACCAGCAGAGGTGCGTGGTACAATGAGCAGTTCTTC.

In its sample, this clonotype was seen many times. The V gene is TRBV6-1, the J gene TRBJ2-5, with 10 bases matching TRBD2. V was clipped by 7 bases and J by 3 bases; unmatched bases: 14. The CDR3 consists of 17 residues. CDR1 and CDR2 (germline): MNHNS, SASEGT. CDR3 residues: CASIKRGQSGREETQYF. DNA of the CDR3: TGTGCCAGCATTAAGAGGGGGCAAAGCGGGAGGGAAGAGACCCAGTACTTC.

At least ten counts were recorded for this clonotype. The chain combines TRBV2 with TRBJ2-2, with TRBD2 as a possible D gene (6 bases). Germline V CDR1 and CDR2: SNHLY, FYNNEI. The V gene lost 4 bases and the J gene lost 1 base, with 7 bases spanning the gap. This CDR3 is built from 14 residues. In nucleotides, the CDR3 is TGTGCCAGCAGTGTTAGCGGGAACACCGGGGAGCTGTTTTTT. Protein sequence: CASSVSGNTGELFF.

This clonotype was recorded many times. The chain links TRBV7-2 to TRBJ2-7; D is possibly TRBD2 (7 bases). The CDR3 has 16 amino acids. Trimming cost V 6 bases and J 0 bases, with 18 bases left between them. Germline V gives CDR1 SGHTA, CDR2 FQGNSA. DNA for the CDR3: TGTGCCAGCAGTAAAGCGGGGTCGGACAGCTCCTACGAGCAGTACTTC. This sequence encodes CASSKAGSDSSYEQYF.